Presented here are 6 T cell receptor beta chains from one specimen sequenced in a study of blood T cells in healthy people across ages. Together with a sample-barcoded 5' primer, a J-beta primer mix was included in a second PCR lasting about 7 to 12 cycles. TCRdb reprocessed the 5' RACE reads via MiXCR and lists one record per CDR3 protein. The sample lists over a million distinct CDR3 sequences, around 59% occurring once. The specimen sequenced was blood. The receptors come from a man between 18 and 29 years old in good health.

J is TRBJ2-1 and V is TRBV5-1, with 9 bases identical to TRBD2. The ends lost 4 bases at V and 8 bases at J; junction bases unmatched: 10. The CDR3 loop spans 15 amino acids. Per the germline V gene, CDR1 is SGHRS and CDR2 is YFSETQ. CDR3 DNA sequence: TGCGCCAGCAGCGCTGTAGCGGGAGTCCTCGATGAGCAGTTCTTC. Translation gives CASSAVAGVLDEQFF.

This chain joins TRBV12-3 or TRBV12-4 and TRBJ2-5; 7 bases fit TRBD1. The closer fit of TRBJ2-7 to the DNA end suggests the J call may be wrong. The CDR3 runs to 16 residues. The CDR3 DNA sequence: TGTGCCAGCAGTCTTCGTAGACAGGGACCCCTCTACGAGCAGTACTTC. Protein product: CASSLRRQGPLYEQYF.

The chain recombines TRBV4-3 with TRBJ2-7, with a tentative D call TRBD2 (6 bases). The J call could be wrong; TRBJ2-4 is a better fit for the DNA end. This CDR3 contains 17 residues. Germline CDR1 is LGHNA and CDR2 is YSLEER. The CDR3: CASSHNLAPAGLNIQYF. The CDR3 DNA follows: TGCGCCAGCAGCCATAACCTAGCGCCGGCGGGTCTAAACATTCAGTACTTC.

The CDR3 protein is CASSFSNRAYEQYF. Written as DNA, the CDR3 is TGCGCCAGCAGCTTTTCGAACAGGGCCTACGAGCAGTACTTC. The chain employs TRBV5-1 and TRBJ2-7; tentative D call: TRBD1 (6 bases). Trimming shortened V by 2 bases and J by 2 bases, and 11 bases separated the two germline ends. CDR3 size: 14 residues. The germline CDR1 and CDR2 sequences are SGHRS and YFSETQ.

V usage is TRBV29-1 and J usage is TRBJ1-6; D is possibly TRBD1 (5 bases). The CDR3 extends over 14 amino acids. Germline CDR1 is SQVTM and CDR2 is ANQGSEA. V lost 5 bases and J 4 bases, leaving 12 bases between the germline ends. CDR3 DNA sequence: TGCAGCGTTCTCGTGGACACATATAATTCACCCCTCCACTTT. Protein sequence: CSVLVDTYNSPLHF.

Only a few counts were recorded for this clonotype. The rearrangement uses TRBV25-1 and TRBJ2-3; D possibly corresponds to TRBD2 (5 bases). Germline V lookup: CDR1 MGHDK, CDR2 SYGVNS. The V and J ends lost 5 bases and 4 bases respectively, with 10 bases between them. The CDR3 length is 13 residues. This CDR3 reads CASSTTLADTQYF. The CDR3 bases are TGTGCCAGCAGTACCACACTAGCAGATACGCAGTATTTT.